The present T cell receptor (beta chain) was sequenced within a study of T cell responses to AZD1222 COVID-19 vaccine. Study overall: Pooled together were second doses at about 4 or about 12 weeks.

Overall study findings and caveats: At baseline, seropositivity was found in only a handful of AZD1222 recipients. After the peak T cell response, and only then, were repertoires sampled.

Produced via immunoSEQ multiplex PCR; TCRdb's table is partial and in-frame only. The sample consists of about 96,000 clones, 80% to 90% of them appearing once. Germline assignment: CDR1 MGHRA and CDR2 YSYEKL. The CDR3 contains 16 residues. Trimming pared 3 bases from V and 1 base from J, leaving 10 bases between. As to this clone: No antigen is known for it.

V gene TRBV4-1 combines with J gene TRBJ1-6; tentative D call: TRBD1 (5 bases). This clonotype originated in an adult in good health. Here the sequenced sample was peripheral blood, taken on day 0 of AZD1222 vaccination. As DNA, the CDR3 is TGCGCCAGCAGCCAGCAGGGTTCGTCCTATAATTCACCCCTCCACTTT. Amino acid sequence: CASSQQGSSYNSPLHF.